This TCR beta chain was documented in a study of cytomegalovirus exposure and HLA in healthy donors. Findings and limits, study-wide: Reports credit the classifier with highly specific, highly sensitive diagnosis of cytomegalovirus status.

Remarks on this clone: Antigen: not known.

Donors were drawn from the 120-subject validation cohort, separate from the roughly 700-subject first cohort. The CDR3 runs to 17 residues. Germline V CDR1 and CDR2: MNHNS, SASEGT. V lost 3 bases and J lost 0, with 16 bases in between. The repertoire was sequenced with immunoSEQ multiplex PCR; TCRdb's copy has only in-frame clones and lacks some. The sample holds 100,000 to 150,000 clones, 85% to 95% seen once. The chain employs TRBV6-1 and TRBJ2-3; D unresolved. Sequenced: PBMCs. The sequence came from a woman between 18 and 29 years old in good health and CMV-seronegative. The CDR3 region has the DNA TGTGCCAGCAGTGATCCGTCTGGCGGTCTTAGCACAGATACGCAGTATTTT. As protein: CASSDPSGGLSTDTQYF.